The 27 T cell receptor beta chains below were found in one sample sequenced in a study of breast tumors, draining lymph nodes, adjacent tissues. TCRdb re-analysed the multiplex PCR reads in MiXCR, keeping a single row per CDR3 protein. The table includes 12,000 or so distinct CDR3 sequences, approximately 50% detected once. The specimen sequenced was breast tumor tissue. Receptors were obtained from a female donor with breast cancer. Some clones in this sample may be carry-over from other donors' samples.

In nucleotides, the CDR3 is TGTGCCAGCAGCTTAGCACGGGGTGGAGAGACCCAGTACTTC. As protein: CASSLARGGETQYF. The V gene is TRBV7-9, the J gene TRBJ2-5; D is perhaps TRBD2 (5 bases). CDR3 size: 14 residues. V lost 0 bases to trimming and J lost 4 bases, with 9 bases between them. The germline gives CDR1 SEHNR, CDR2 FQNEAQ (reference sequence).

The CDR3 spells CASSSLAGGDTSYEQYF. The CDR3 region has the DNA TGTGCCAGTAGTTCACTAGCGGGAGGCGACACTTCCTACGAGCAGTACTTC. The chain joins TRBV19 to TRBJ2-7; TRBD2 aligns across 12 bases. The germline V gene has CDR1 LNHDA and CDR2 SQIVND (reference sequence). The V segment lost 5 bases and the J segment 1 base; nucleotides outside the gene matches: 9. The CDR3 spans 17 residues.

At least ten counts were recorded for this clonotype. The gene calls are TRBV6-1 and TRBJ1-2; D not resolved. The V gene's germline CDR1 is MNHNS and CDR2 SASEGT. CDR3 length: 11 residues. The germline V and J ends were trimmed by 6 bases and 13 bases, with 15 bases remaining between them. Written as DNA, the CDR3 is TGTGCCAGCAGCGTCAGTCAGGTCTCCACCTTC. Translation: CASSVSQVSTF.

The chain recombines TRBV29-1 with TRBJ2-1; D unresolved. The CDR3 totals 12 residues. V lost 3 bases, J lost 1 base, and 4 bases lay in between. CDR1 and CDR2 (germline): SQVTM, ANQGSEA. In nucleotides, the CDR3 is TGCAGCGTTGAGGGTTCCTACAATGAGCAGTTCTTC. Translation: CSVEGSYNEQFF.

CDR3 nucleotides: TGTGCCAGCAGCACACTACGGACTAGCGGGGGGGCTTCGGATGAGCAGTTCTTC. The encoded protein is CASSTLRTSGGASDEQFF. The rearrangement uses TRBV13 and TRBJ2-1, with 15 bases fitting TRBD2. The V gene's germline CDR1 is PRHDT and CDR2 FYEKMQ (reference sequence). With V trimmed by 5 bases and J by 8 bases, 13 bases remained unmatched. The CDR3 loop spans 18 amino acids.

There are many counts of this clonotype. This chain uses TRBV7-2 with TRBJ1-1, with a tentative D call TRBD1 (6 bases). V lost 6 bases, J lost 5 bases, and 16 bases lay in between. CDR1 and CDR2 from the germline V gene are SGHTA and FQGNSA. The CDR3 runs to 14 residues. CDR3 in DNA: TGTGCCAGCAGAACAGGGATCGATCGGACTGAAGCTTTCTTT. Its translation is CASRTGIDRTEAFF. Drawing the rest from reference TRBV7-2 and TRBJ1-1, the complete variable domain is GAGVSQSPSNKVTEKGKDVELRCDPISGHTALYWYRQSLGQGLEFLIYFQGNSAPDKSGLPSDRFSAERTGGSVSTLTIQRTQQEDSAVYLCASRTGIDRTEAFFGQGTRLTVV.

The V and J genes are TRBV24-1 and TRBJ1-5; D call uncertain. With 1 base removed from V and 4 bases from J, the gap between germline ends came to 4 bases. CDR3 size: 13 residues. Germline loops: CDR1 KGHDR, CDR2 SFDVKD. The CDR3 reads CATSDFLNQPQHF. CDR3 nucleotides: TGTGCCACCAGTGATTTTCTGAATCAGCCCCAGCATTTT.

The chain couples TRBV25-1 to TRBJ1-3, with a weak D call TRBD1 (5 bases). Per the germline V gene, CDR1 is MGHDK and CDR2 is SYGVNS. V lost 6 bases, J lost 0 bases, and 9 bases lay in between. The CDR3 consists of 14 residues. The CDR3 is CASRGDYSGNTIYF. The CDR3 bases are TGTGCCAGCAGGGGGGATTACTCTGGAAACACCATATATTTT.

V and J are TRBV5-1 and TRBJ2-3; TRBD1 matches 7 bases. Germline loops: CDR1 SGHRS, CDR2 YFSETQ. The CDR3 has 16 residues. After removal of 0 bases from V and 5 bases from J, the junction contained 9 bases not matched to a gene. CDR3 amino acids: CASSLVQGPRVDTQYF. In DNA form, the CDR3 reads TGCGCCAGCAGCTTGGTACAGGGGCCGAGGGTAGATACGCAGTATTTT.

As for this clonotype: Compared with germline, one end of the junction differs, possibly owing to a read error. The rearrangement uses TRBV7-2 and TRBJ2-5; D is possibly TRBD1 (6 bases). Per germline, CDR1 SGHTA and CDR2 FQGNSA. The CDR3 sequence is 13 residues long. The CDR3 DNA sequence: TGTGCCAGCACCTTAGACAGGCAAGAGACCCAGTACTTC. The encoded protein is CASTLDRQETQYF.

V is TRBV2 and J is TRBJ2-1; 7 nucleotides match TRBD1. Trimming removed 11 bases from V and 4 bases from J; junction bases left unmatched: 8. Germline V CDR1 and CDR2: SNHLY, FYNNEI. CDR3 length: 13 amino acids. This chain's CDR3 is CAVTGELYNEQFF. The CDR3 DNA sequence: TGTGCCGTCACAGGGGAACTTTACAATGAGCAGTTCTTC.

Remarks on this clonotype: The junction and the germline gene differ at one end; a read error may be behind it. The chain joins TRBV12-3 or TRBV12-4 to TRBJ2-3; D is uncertain. The CDR3 covers 12 residues. The CDR3 DNA sequence: TGTGCCAGCAGCCCCGACGCTTCTACGCGGTATTTT. It is translated as CASSPDASTRYF.

This clonotype was counted at least ten times. This CDR3 is CASSSSTRRDEQYF. In nucleotides, the CDR3 is TGTGCCAGCTCATCTAGCACTCGACGTGACGAGCAGTACTTC. The gene calls are TRBV18 and TRBJ2-7; tentatively, D is TRBD2 (5 bases). Looked up from germline, CDR1 is KGHSH and CDR2 is LQKENI. V gave up 5 bases and J gave up 5 bases, with 16 bases separating them. This CDR3 contains 14 residues. Full variable domain (rest looked up from reference TRBV18 and TRBJ2-7): NAGVMQNPRHLVRRRGQEARLRCSPMKGHSHVYWYRQLPEEGLKFMVYLQKENIIDESGMPKERFSAEFPKEGPSILRIQQVVRGDSAAYFCASSSSTRRDEQYFGPGTRLTVT.

This clonotype turned up a few times. The chain joins TRBV14 to TRBJ2-7; TRBD1 matches 9 bases. Trimming cost V 4 bases and J 4 bases; bases outside gene matches: 11. There are 16 residues in the CDR3. Looked up from germline, CDR1 is SGHDN and CDR2 is FVKESK. CDR3 sequence reads: CASSRKPGQGGYEQYF. CDR3 nucleotide sequence: TGTGCCAGCAGCCGGAAACCGGGACAGGGCGGTTACGAGCAGTACTTC.

The chain is built from TRBV7-2 and TRBJ2-5; TRBD1 or TRBD2 may be the D gene (5 bases each). V lost 2 bases to trimming and J lost 3 bases, with 10 bases between them. Germline assignment: CDR1 SGHTA and CDR2 FQGNSA. There are 14 residues in the CDR3. The CDR3 loop reads CASSLPGTKETQYF. The CDR3 region has the DNA TGTGCCAGCAGCTTACCCGGGACGAAAGAGACCCAGTACTTC.

The V call is TRBV7-3, the J call TRBJ2-3; a weak D match, TRBD2 (5 bases). The CDR3 totals 14 residues. Trimming removed 3 bases from V and 6 bases from J, with 13 bases in between. The germline V gene encodes CDR1 SGHTA and CDR2 FQGTGA. CDR3 residues: CASSLTGLFDTQYF. Written as DNA, the CDR3 is TGTGCCAGCAGCTTGACTGGACTGTTCGATACGCAGTATTTT.

V usage is TRBV7-6 and J usage is TRBJ2-5; D is uncertain. V lost 11 bases to trimming and J lost 2 bases, with 18 bases between them. CDR1 and CDR2 from the germline V gene are SGHVS and FNYEAQ. The CDR3 is 14 residues long. CDR3 bases: TGTGCCGACAACTTAGAGCTAGTGCAAGAGACCCAGTACTTC. This sequence encodes CADNLELVQETQYF.

The CDR3 loop is CASSQDWAGIYEQYF. The CDR3 nucleotides read TGCGCCAGCAGCCAAGATTGGGCAGGGATCTACGAGCAGTACTTC. V and J are TRBV4-3 and TRBJ2-7, with D tentatively TRBD1 (5 bases). The CDR3 is 15 residues long. Trimming removed 0 bases at V and 3 bases at J, with 12 bases between. Germline CDR1 is LGHNA and CDR2 is YSLEER.

The chain combines TRBV25-1 with TRBJ2-5; 7 bases line up with TRBD1. Germline V gene sequence: CDR1 MGHDK, CDR2 SYGVNS. This CDR3 comprises 16 residues. V shed 0 bases and J 5 bases; nucleotides not matched to a gene: 9. The CDR3 nucleotides are TGTGCCAGCAGTGAATATAAGAGGGGGCGATTGGAGACCCAGTACTTC. Encoded protein: CASSEYKRGRLETQYF.

This clonotype was seen at least ten times. V gene TRBV7-3 combines with J gene TRBJ2-5, with 9 bases lining up with TRBD2. In germline, CDR1 is SGHTA, CDR2 FQGTGA. With V trimmed by 3 bases and J by 5 bases, 7 bases remained unmatched. The CDR3 has 15 amino acids. The CDR3 here is CASSFGGRAQETQYF. The CDR3 bases are TGTGCCAGCAGCTTCGGCGGGAGGGCCCAGGAGACCCAGTACTTC.

Concerning this clonotype: One junction end disagrees with the germline gene, perhaps due to a read error. The V call is TRBV2, the J call TRBJ2-3; 7 nucleotides agree with TRBD1. CDR3 length: 13 residues. Per the germline V gene, CDR1 is SNHLY and CDR2 is FYNNEI. The CDR3 nucleotides read TGTGCCAGCATCGGACAGGTCTCAAATACGCAGTACTTT. It yields the protein CASIGQVSNTQYF.

A remark on this clonotype: A much larger clonotype is one base distant, so this may be a read error. Without the conserved terminal phenylalanine or tryptophan, this CDR3 likely stems from a read error. This chain links TRBV5-1 with TRBJ2-1; 12 bases fit TRBD1. With 4 bases clipped from V and 10 bases from J, the junction kept 6 bases outside the gene matches. Germline lookup yields CDR1 SGHRS and CDR2 YFSETQ. This CDR3 region has 14 residues. The chain's CDR3 is CASSDGTGGSEQFL. In DNA form, the CDR3 reads TGCGCCAGCAGCGACGGGACAGGGGGCAGCGAGCAGTTCCTC.

This clonotype was seen at least ten times. This sequence joins TRBV7-3 and TRBJ2-2; 11 positions match TRBD2. The CDR3 is 16 amino acids. V lost 0 bases, J lost 4 bases, and 1 base stayed unmatched. Germline CDR1 and CDR2: SGHTA and FQGTGA. In DNA, the CDR3 is TGTGCCAGCAGCTTAACTAGCGGGAGGGCCACCGGGGAGCTGTTTTTT. Translation: CASSLTSGRATGELFF.

The table lists this clonotype with a few counts. This rearrangement joins TRBV7-2 to TRBJ1-4, with D perhaps TRBD1 (5 bases). Trimming took 1 base from V and 7 from J, leaving 10 bases between them. CDR1 and CDR2 (germline): SGHTA, FQGNSA. The length of the CDR3 is 14 residues. The CDR3 spells CASSLDQGAEKLFF. CDR3 coding DNA: TGTGCCAGCAGCTTAGATCAGGGCGCTGAAAAACTGTTTTTT.

This chain connects TRBV6-1 to TRBJ2-1; TRBD2 matches at 7 bases. Germline CDR1 and CDR2: MNHNS and SASEGT. The length of the CDR3 is 15 residues. Germline trimming cut 6 bases from V and 2 bases from J; bases unmatched to any gene: 7. The CDR3 sequence is CASRDLAGAYNEQFF. CDR3 in DNA: TGTGCCAGCAGAGATCTGGCGGGAGCCTACAATGAGCAGTTCTTC.

In this sample, this clonotype turned up a few times. The V call is TRBV2, the J call TRBJ2-1; 7 bases are shared with TRBD1. Unmatched junction bases numbered 5, after V lost 6 bases and J lost 0 bases. Germline V gene sequence: CDR1 SNHLY, CDR2 FYNNEI. This CDR3 contains 15 residues. DNA for the CDR3: TGTGCCAGCAGACAGGGGACGAGCTCCTACAATGAGCAGTTCTTC. The encoded protein is CASRQGTSSYNEQFF.

The J gene is TRBJ1-6, the V gene TRBV14; D ambiguous. Germline V gene lookup returns CDR1 SGHDN and CDR2 FVKESK. The CDR3 runs 20 residues. V lost 4 bases to trimming and J lost 0 bases, with 22 bases between them. CDR3 sequence reads: CASSPQSEFFVSSYNSPLHF. The CDR3 coding sequence is TGTGCCAGCAGCCCCCAGTCAGAGTTCTTTGTGAGCTCCTATAATTCACCCCTCCACTTT.